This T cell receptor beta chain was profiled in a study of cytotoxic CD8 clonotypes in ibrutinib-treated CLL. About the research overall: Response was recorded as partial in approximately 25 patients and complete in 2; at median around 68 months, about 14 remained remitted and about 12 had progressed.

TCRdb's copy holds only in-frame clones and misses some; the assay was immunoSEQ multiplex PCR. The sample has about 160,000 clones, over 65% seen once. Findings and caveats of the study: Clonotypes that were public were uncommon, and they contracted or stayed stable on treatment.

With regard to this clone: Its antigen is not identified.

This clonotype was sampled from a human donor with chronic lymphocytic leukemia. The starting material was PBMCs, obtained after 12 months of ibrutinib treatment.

The CDR3 spells CASSFRLDTEAFF. CDR3 DNA: TGTGCCAGCAGTTTTCGTCTAGACACTGAAGCTTTCTTT. This sequence joins TRBV7-9 and TRBJ1-1; D gene ambiguous. Germline V gene sequence: CDR1 SEHNR, CDR2 FQNEAQ (reference sequence). CDR3 length: 13 residues. V gave up 6 bases and J gave up 3 bases, with 11 bases separating them.